The clone carrying this TCR beta chain was detected many times. What it recognizes is unknown. Ophthalmopathy patients all had a Clinical Activity Score of at least 3, a NOSPECS grade of at least 4 and disease under 3 months old. There are 13 residues in the CDR3. V was shortened by 3 bases and J by 6 bases, with 13 bases between the two germline ends. Looked up from germline, CDR1 is SGHRS and CDR2 is YFSETQ. Researchers took RNA transcripts and amplified the TCR beta CDR3 regions from them. Initially, a first-round RT-PCR of the TCR CDR3 employed the HTBI primer set. TCRdb recomputed calls from the multiplex PCR reads with MiXCR, one row per CDR3 protein. The profile shows about 350,000 distinct CDR3 sequences, less than 20% of them singletons. This specimen comes from a study of T cells in Graves' hyperthyroidism and ophthalmopathy. At the level of the study: Peripheral blood was acquired at first diagnosis, ahead of any therapy whatsoever. Overall study findings and caveats: Within blood appeared most thyroid clonotypes that had expanded above 0.001. Ophthalmopathy was distinguished from stable hyperthyroidism by 13 V-J signatures.

The chain employs TRBV5-1 and TRBJ2-7; the D gene is possibly TRBD1 (6 bases). The sample was blood. The TCR sequence derives from a woman aged 35 to 49 with Graves' ophthalmopathy. In nucleotides, the CDR3 is TGCGCCAGCAGCTCAGACAGGACGAGCGAGCAGTACTTC. It codes for CASSSDRTSEQYF.